The source of this TCR beta chain is a study of tumor-infiltrating lymphocytes in localized non-small cell lung cancer. Study-wide results and limits: Tumors had more T cell infiltration than uninvolved lung, per TCRbeta sequencing and CD3 counts. Each assay used a separate piece of the same tissue. T-cell fraction did not differ between immunotypes IM1 and IM2. Available tissue quantity limited TCR sequencing to a patient subset.

For this clone: Its antigen is not identified.

Profiling relied on immunoSEQ multiplex PCR, and the TCRdb table lists in-frame clones only, not all of them. The sample lists roughly 10,000 clones, around 74% occurring once. The ends lost 2 bases at V and 10 bases at J; junction bases unmatched: 14. CDR3 size: 17 residues. Looked up from germline, CDR1 is SGHTA and CDR2 is FQGNSA. Material: uninvolved lung tissue not adjacent to the tumor. The chain links TRBV7-2 to TRBJ2-1; 10 nucleotides align to TRBD2. The TCR comes from a human donor with non-small cell lung cancer. CDR3 sequence reads: CASSLQSGSGGPTEQFF. CDR3 nucleotides: TGTGCCAGCAGCTTACAGTCGGGTAGCGGGGGGCCCACGGAGCAGTTCTTC.